This entry concerns a single TCR beta chain. What it binds is unknown. Scientists ran DNA taken from cultured CD4+ T cells through the Oncomine TCR Beta short-read assay for sequencing. TCRdb processed the PCR reads anew with MiXCR; each CDR3 protein has one entry. Among about 20,000 distinct CDR3 sequences listed, 45% to 55% were seen once. The sample's treatment: roughly 11-day PBMC culture with coronavirus spike peptide pools or control peptides (ViraFEST assay). Under the ViraFEST approach, antigen-specific T cells were expanded with peptide pools and TCRs subsequently sequenced. These data come from a study of vaccination and CD4 T cells after COVID-19. Study information: The interval from dose two to post-vaccine sampling had a median of about 66 days, and it ranged from 14 to 241.

The V end was cut by 0 bases, the J end by 4 bases, with 12 bases between. This CDR3 region has 15 residues. Germline lookup yields CDR1 DFQATT and CDR2 SNEGSKA (reference sequence). General study findings and limits: Researchers report that a median about 89% of reactive clones in convalescent patients surfaced only post-vaccination.

The gene calls are TRBV20-1 and TRBJ1-4; tentatively, D is TRBD1 (5 bases). This receptor was obtained from a human donor who had recovered from COVID-19. What was sequenced was CD4+ T cells from blood, cultured in vitro. The CDR3 DNA follows: TGCAGTGCTAGAGATTCGGGGCAGAGTAATGAAAAACTGTTTTTT. It codes for CSARDSGQSNEKLFF.